The clone carrying this TCR beta chain was seen more than once but under ten times. Antigen unknown. This sequence may be a read error, since a much larger clone differs from it by one base. Per the germline V gene, CDR1 is DFQATT and CDR2 is SNEGSKA (reference sequence). The CDR3 runs to 12 residues. TCRdb redid the calling of the multiplex PCR reads with MiXCR, one entry per CDR3 protein. The table includes around 300,000 distinct CDR3 sequences, 30% detected once. The record originates from a study of breast tumors, draining lymph nodes, adjacent tissues. Axillary draining lymph nodes of breast cancer patients supplied the node samples. Study results and caveats: Tumor T cell lymph node origin was a supported hypothesis, not proven. Luminal-like breast cancer showed significantly higher tumor–nontumor repertoire similarity than basal-like.

The rearrangement uses TRBV20-1 and TRBJ1-2; possible D gene TRBD1, 5 bases. The TCR comes from a female donor with breast cancer. Some clones in this sample may be carry-over from other donors' samples. Sequences were obtained from axillary lymph node tissue. The CDR3 region is CSATSGFYGSTF. CDR3 nucleotide sequence: TGCAGTGCAACGTCAGGGTTCTATGGCTCCACCTTC.